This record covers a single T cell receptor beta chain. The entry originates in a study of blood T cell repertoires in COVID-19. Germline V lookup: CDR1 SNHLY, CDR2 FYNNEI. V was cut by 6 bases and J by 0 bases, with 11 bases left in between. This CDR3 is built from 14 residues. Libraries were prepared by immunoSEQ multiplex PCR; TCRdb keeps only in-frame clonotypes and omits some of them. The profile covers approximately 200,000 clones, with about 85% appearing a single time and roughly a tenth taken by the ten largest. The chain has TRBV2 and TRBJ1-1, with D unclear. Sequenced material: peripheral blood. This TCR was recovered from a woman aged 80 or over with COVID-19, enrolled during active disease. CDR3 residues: CASRTQRVNTEAFF. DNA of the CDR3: TGTGCCAGCAGAACACAGAGGGTGAACACTGAAGCTTTCTTT.